This T cell receptor beta chain was retrieved from a study of T cells in Graves' hyperthyroidism and ophthalmopathy. This CDR3 is built from 17 residues. The germline V gene has CDR1 KGHDR and CDR2 SFDVKD. V trimming: 2 bases; J trimming: 5 bases; junction bases outside the gene matches: 8. Patients were aged 18 to 65, had disease duration under 2 months, and had newly diagnosed hyperthyroidism. Amplified TCR beta CDR3 regions derived from RNA transcripts. Using the HTBI primer set, a first-round RT-PCR was run on the TCR CDR3. TCRdb re-derived calls from the multiplex PCR reads in MiXCR, one entry per CDR3 protein. The table shows roughly 380,000 distinct CDR3 sequences, with around 13% occurring only once.

The chain carries TRBV24-1 and TRBJ2-5; 12 nucleotides align to TRBD1. The TCR comes from a woman aged 60-75 years with Graves' hyperthyroidism. What was sequenced was blood. The CDR3 sequence: CATSDSPGTGGWETQYF. The CDR3, as DNA: TGTGCCACCAGTGATTCCCCCGGGACAGGGGGCTGGGAGACCCAGTACTTC.